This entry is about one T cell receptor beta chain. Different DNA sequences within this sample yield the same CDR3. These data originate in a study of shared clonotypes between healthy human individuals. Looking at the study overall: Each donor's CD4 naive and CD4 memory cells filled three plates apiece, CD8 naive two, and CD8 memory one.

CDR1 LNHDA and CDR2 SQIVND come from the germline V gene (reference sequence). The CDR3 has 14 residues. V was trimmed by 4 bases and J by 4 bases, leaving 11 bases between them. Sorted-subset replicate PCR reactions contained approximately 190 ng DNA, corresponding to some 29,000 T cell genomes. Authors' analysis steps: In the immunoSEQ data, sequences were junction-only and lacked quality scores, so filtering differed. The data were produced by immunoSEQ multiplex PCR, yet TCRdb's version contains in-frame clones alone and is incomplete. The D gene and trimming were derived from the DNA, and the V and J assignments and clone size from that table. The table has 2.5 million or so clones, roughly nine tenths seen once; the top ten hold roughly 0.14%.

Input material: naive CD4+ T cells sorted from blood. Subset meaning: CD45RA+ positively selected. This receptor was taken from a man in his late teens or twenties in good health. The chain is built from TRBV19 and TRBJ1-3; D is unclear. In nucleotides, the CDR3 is TGTGCCAGTAGTACCCAGGTTTCCGGAAACACCATATATTTT. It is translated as CASSTQVSGNTIYF.